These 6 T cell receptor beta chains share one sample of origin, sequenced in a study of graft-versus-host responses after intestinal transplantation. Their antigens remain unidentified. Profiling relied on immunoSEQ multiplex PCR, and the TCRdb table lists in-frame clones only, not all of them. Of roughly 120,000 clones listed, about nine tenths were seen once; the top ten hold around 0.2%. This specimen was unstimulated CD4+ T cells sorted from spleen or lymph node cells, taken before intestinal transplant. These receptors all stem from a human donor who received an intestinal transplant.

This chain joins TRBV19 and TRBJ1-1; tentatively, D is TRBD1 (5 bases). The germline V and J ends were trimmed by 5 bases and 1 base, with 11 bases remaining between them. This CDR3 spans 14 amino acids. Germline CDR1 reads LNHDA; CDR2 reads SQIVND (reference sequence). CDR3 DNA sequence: TGTGCCAGTAGTTTGACAGTAAAGAACACTGAAGCTTTCTTT. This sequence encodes CASSLTVKNTEAFF.

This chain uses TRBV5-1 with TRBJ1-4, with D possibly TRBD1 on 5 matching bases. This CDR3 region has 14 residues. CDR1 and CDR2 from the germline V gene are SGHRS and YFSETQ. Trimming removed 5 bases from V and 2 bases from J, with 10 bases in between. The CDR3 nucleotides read TGCGCCAGCAGTCTGCAGGGTACTAATGAAAAACTGTTTTTT. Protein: CASSLQGTNEKLFF.

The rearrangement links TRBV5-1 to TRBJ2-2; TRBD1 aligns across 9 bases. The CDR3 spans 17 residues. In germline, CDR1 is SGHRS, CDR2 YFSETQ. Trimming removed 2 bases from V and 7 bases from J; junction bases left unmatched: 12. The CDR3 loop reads CASSFTGTGSTGGELFF. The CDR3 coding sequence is TGCGCCAGCAGCTTCACGGGGACAGGGAGTACCGGCGGGGAGCTGTTTTTT.

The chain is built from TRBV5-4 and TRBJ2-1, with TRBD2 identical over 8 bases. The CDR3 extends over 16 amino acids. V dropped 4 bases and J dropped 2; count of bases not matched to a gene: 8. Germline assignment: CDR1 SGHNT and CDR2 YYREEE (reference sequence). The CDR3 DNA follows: TGTGCCAGCAGCACGAGTCCGGGACTAGCCTACAATGAGCAGTTCTTC. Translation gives CASSTSPGLAYNEQFF.

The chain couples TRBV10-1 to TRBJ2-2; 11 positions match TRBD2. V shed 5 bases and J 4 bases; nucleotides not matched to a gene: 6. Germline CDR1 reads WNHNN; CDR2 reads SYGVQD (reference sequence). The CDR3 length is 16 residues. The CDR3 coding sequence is TGCGCCAGCAGTCTCGGGACTAGCGGAAGCACCGGGGAGCTGTTTTTT. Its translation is CASSLGTSGSTGELFF.

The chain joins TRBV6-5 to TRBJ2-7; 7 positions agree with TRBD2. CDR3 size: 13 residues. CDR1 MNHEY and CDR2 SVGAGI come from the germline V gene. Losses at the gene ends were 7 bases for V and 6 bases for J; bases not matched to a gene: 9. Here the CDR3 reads CASTRGRGSEQYF. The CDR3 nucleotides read TGTGCCAGCACCCGGGGGAGGGGAAGCGAGCAGTACTTC.